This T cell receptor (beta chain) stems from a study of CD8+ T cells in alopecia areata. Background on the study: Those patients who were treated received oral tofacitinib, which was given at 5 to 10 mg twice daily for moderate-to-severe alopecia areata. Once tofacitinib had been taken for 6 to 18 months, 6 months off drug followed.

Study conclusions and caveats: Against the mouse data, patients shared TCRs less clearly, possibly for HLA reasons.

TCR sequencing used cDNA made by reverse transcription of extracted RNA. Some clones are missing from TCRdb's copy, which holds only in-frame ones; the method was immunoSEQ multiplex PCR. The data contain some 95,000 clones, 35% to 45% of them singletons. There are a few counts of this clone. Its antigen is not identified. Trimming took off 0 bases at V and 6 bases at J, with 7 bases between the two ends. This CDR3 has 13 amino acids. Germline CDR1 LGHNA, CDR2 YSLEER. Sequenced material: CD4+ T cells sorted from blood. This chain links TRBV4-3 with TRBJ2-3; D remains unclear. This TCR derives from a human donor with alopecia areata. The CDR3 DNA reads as TGCGCCAGCAGCCAAGATCTGGGGGATACGCAGTATTTT. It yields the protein CASSQDLGDTQYF.